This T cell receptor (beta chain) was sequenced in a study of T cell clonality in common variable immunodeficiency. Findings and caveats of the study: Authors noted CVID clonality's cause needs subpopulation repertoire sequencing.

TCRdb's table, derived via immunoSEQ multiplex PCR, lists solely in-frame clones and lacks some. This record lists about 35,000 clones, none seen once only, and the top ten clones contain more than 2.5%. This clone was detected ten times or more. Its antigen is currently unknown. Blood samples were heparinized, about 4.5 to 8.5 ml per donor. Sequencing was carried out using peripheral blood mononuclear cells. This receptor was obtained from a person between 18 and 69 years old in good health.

CDR3 DNA (partial): TGTGCCACCAGAGTACCCCTGGGACTCACTAGCACAGATACG. Translating gives CATRVPLGLTSTDT. The complete CDR3 protein is CATRVPLGLTSTDTQYF. The chain employs TRBV15 and TRBJ2-3; D may be TRBD2 (6 bases). The read falls 3 residues short of the CDR3 end, and the missing part is taken from the germline J gene. The CDR3 spans 17 residues. V was cut by 6 bases and J by 0 bases, with 19 bases left in between. Germline CDR1 LNHNV, CDR2 YYDKDF (reference sequence). The variable domain in full, completed from reference TRBV15 and TRBJ2-3, reads DAMVIQNPRYQVTQFGKPVTLSCSQTLNHNVMYWYQQKSSQAPKLLFHYYDKDFNNEADTPDNFQSRRPNTSFCFLDIRSPGLGDTAMYLCATRVPLGLTSTDTQYFGPGTRLTVL.